These T cell receptor beta chains were read from a single sample in a study of Ad26.COV2.S vaccination and SARS-CoV-2 variants. Clones were sequenced by immunoSEQ multiplex PCR, and TCRdb holds only the in-frame ones, with some missing. This sample has under 400,000 clones, with roughly 84% found just once. The starting material was peripheral blood, obtained in a trial of Ad26.COV2.S vaccine versus placebo. These TCRs come from a person between 18 and 65 years old who received the Ad26.COV2.S COVID-19 vaccine or a placebo. Both conserved end residues are part of each CDR3. Each record gives: clone size, V gene, J gene, D gene, CDR3 protein, CDR3 DNA. D genes are given only for firm matches. Where a row states a size, it is once, few, many or the class of an expanded clone; other rows omit it.

NA,TRBV10-3,TRBJ1-1,NA,CAISESGVGEAFF,TGTGCCATCAGTGAGTCCGGGGTCGGTGAAGCTTTCTTT
NA,TRBV2,TRBJ2-5,NA,CASSEAQGPRFQETQYF,TGTGCCAGCAGTGAAGCGCAGGGGCCGAGGTTTCAAGAGACCCAGTACTTC
NA,TRBV7-9,TRBJ1-4,NA,CASTSGVGEKLFF,TGTGCCAGCACTAGTGGGGTTGGTGAAAAACTGTTTTTT
once,TRBV12-3/TRBV12-4,TRBJ2-2,TRBD1,CASGTGTGELFF,TGTGCCAGCGGGACAGGGACCGGGGAGCTGTTTTTT
NA,TRBV19,TRBJ2-1,NA,CASITRGSTNPGNEQFF,TGTGCCAGTATTACCAGGGGCTCGACCAACCCGGGCAATGAGCAGTTCTTC
NA,TRBV4-1,TRBJ2-7,NA,CASSQEPVSYEQYF,TGCGCCAGCAGCCAAGAACCCGTTTCCTACGAGCAGTACTTC
NA,TRBV11-2,TRBJ2-1,TRBD2,CASSLTSGDNEQFF,TGTGCCAGCAGTCTCACTAGCGGAGACAATGAGCAGTTCTTC
NA,TRBV24-1,TRBJ2-3,NA,CATSRGDTQYF,TGTGCCACCAGTAGAGGAGATACGCAGTATTTT
NA,TRBV7-3,TRBJ1-1,NA,CASSANTGSGEAFF,TGTGCCAGCAGCGCAAACACAGGATCGGGTGAAGCTTTCTTT
NA,TRBV19,TRBJ1-2,TRBD1,CASSIWGTANYGYTF,TGTGCCAGTAGTATATGGGGGACAGCTAACTATGGCTACACCTTC
once,TRBV9,TRBJ1-1,NA,CASSVGGLSNTEAFF,TGTGCCAGCAGCGTAGGAGGACTCTCGAACACTGAAGCTTTCTTT
once,TRBV12-5,TRBJ1-4,NA,CASGLGRLPEKLFF,TGTGCTAGTGGTTTGGGGCGGCTCCCTGAAAAACTGTTTTTT
once,TRBV15,TRBJ1-3,TRBD1,CATSRGSNRGLSGNTIYF,TGTGCCACCAGCAGAGGGTCAAACAGGGGACTCTCTGGAAACACCATATATTTT
NA,TRBV30,TRBJ2-7,TRBD1,CAWSLRQGAYEQYF,TGTGCCTGGAGTCTTAGACAGGGGGCTTACGAGCAGTACTTC
NA,TRBV20-1,TRBJ1-2,NA,CSASLWNGYTF,TGCAGTGCTAGTCTCTGGAATGGCTACACCTTC
NA,TRBV19,TRBJ2-1,NA,CASSGGGAYNEQFF,TGTGCCAGTAGCGGAGGGGGCGCCTACAATGAGCAGTTCTTC
NA,TRBV29-1,TRBJ2-7,TRBD1,CSVELTGDDEQYF,TGCAGCGTTGAATTGACAGGGGACGACGAGCAGTACTTC
NA,TRBV14,TRBJ2-7,NA,CASSQDSPYEQYF,TGTGCCAGCAGCCAAGACAGCCCCTACGAGCAGTACTTC
NA,TRBV9,TRBJ2-2,NA,CASSFRLVGELFF,TGTGCCAGCAGCTTCCGATTGGTCGGGGAGCTGTTTTTT
NA,TRBV30,TRBJ1-1,TRBD1,CAWSVLQGAYTEAFF,TGTGCCTGGAGTGTTCTACAGGGGGCGTACACTGAAGCTTTCTTT
NA,TRBV19,TRBJ2-1,NA,CASSIVGAPEQFF,TGTGCCAGTAGTATTGTGGGGGCGCCTGAGCAGTTCTTC
NA,TRBV18,TRBJ1-2,NA,CASAPAGEGVGYTF,TGTGCCAGCGCACCTGCCGGGGAGGGCGTTGGCTACACCTTC
NA,TRBV6-5,TRBJ1-5,NA,CASSRAGGNQPQHF,TGTGCCAGCAGTAGGGCAGGGGGCAATCAGCCCCAGCATTTT
many,TRBV15,TRBJ1-4,TRBD1,CATSTRPGQGRNEKLFF,TGTGCCACCAGCACCCGGCCGGGACAGGGGAGAAATGAAAAACTGTTTTTT
NA,TRBV6-6,TRBJ2-1,NA,CASSYDINSYNEQFF,TGTGCCAGCAGTTACGACATCAACTCCTACAATGAGCAGTTCTTC
NA,TRBV13,TRBJ2-5,TRBD2,CASSFSGGGLETQYF,TGTGCCAGCAGCTTTAGCGGGGGTGGGTTAGAGACCCAGTACTTC
NA,TRBV9,TRBJ1-4,NA,CASSVVAGIGEKLFF,TGTGCCAGCAGCGTAGTGGCCGGGATTGGTGAAAAACTGTTTTTT
few,TRBV11-2,TRBJ2-1,TRBD2,CASSLLLLAGNEQFF,TGTGCCAGCAGCTTGCTGCTTCTAGCGGGGAATGAGCAGTTCTTC
many,TRBV5-1,TRBJ1-4,NA,CASSSPGQPNEKLFF,TGCGCCAGCAGCTCGCCGGGACAACCTAATGAAAAACTGTTTTTT
NA,TRBV4-3,TRBJ1-1,NA,CASSQDIRTEAFF,TGCGCCAGCAGCCAGGACATTCGCACTGAAGCTTTCTTT
NA,TRBV5-1,TRBJ2-2,NA,CASSWTGELFF,TGCGCCAGCAGCTGGACCGGGGAGCTGTTTTTT
NA,TRBV7-9,TRBJ2-5,TRBD1,CASSLGGQTLQETQYF,TGTGCCAGCAGCTTAGGGGGACAGACCCTCCAAGAGACCCAGTACTTC
NA,TRBV6-2/TRBV6-3,TRBJ1-2,NA,CASSYRARAYGYTF,TGTGCCAGCAGTTACAGGGCCAGGGCCTATGGCTACACCTTC
few,TRBV9,TRBJ1-6,TRBD1,CASSVLQDRGIDSPLHF,TGTGCCAGCAGCGTACTTCAGGACAGGGGGATAGATTCACCCCTCCACTTT
NA,TRBV24-1,TRBJ2-3,NA,CATSDDTTDTQYF,TGTGCCACCAGTGATGACACCACAGATACGCAGTATTTT
NA,TRBV7-8,TRBJ2-7,NA,CASTRGSSYEQYF,TGTGCCAGTACTAGGGGGAGCTCCTACGAGCAGTACTTC
NA,TRBV30,TRBJ1-3,TRBD1,CAWSVTGISSGNTIYF,TGTGCCTGGAGTGTGACAGGGATCAGTTCTGGAAACACCATATATTTT
NA,TRBV5-1,TRBJ2-1,NA,CASSFGGNEQFF,TGCGCCAGCAGCTTCGGGGGCAATGAGCAGTTCTTC